The clone carrying this T cell receptor beta chain has at least ten counts. The antigen is not known. This specimen belongs to a study of T cells in Graves' hyperthyroidism and ophthalmopathy. At the level of the study: Sampling of peripheral blood happened at initial diagnosis, prior to any treatment. Study-level findings and limits: Most clonotypes expanded in thyroid above 0.001 were likewise present in blood.

Hyperthyroidism had been newly diagnosed in patients aged 18 to 65, and its duration was under 2 months. Exclusion of patients followed from uncontrolled infection, other autoimmune disease, pregnancy or lactation. Amplified TCR beta CDR3 regions came from RNA transcripts. HTBI primers were employed in a first-round RT-PCR of the TCR CDR3. In TCRdb, the multiplex PCR reads were re-called with MiXCR into one record per CDR3 protein. This table has under 450,000 distinct CDR3 sequences, around 16% appearing once. Sequencing was done on a sample of blood. This TCR derives from a woman between 18 and 30 years old with Graves' hyperthyroidism.

The CDR3 region has the DNA TGCGCCAGCAGAACAGGGGACACAGATACGCAGTATTTT. The encoded protein is CASRTGDTDTQYF. The chain carries TRBV5-1 and TRBJ2-3; 7 positions agree with TRBD1. Trimming cost V 5 bases and J 2 bases; bases outside gene matches: 2. The CDR3 runs to 13 residues. Germline CDR1 reads SGHRS; CDR2 reads YFSETQ.